The clone carrying this T cell receptor beta chain was observed many times. Antigen unknown. A UMI-containing oligonucleotide was joined by 3' ligation to the TCR cDNA template. Whole-blood samples were more than 2 ml of peripheral blood from healthy adult volunteers. Reverse transcription used DNase-treated unsorted total RNA, aiming for roughly 1 to 1000 ng. The CDR3 is 18 residues long. The germline gives CDR1 MDHEN, CDR2 SYDVKM. V lost 3 bases to trimming and J lost 1 base; unmatched junction nucleotides: 9. This specimen belongs to a study of naive and memory T cell subsets. Four PCR rounds used nested alpha and beta constant region primers plus the SP2 primer. From the 5' RACE reads, TCRdb called clonotypes with MiXCR, one entry per CDR3 protein. Of around 48,000 distinct CDR3 sequences listed, roughly 4.7% were seen once; the top ten hold around 0.88%. Notes on the study in general: The RNA method is potentially sensitive to activation and differentiation changes.

J is TRBJ1-2 and V is TRBV28; 12 positions agree with TRBD1. The origin of this receptor is a female donor in good health. The CDR3 sequence is CASSFYPGQGAGNYGYTF. The DNA of the CDR3 is TGTGCCAGCAGTTTTTATCCGGGACAGGGGGCCGGTAACTATGGCTACACCTTC.